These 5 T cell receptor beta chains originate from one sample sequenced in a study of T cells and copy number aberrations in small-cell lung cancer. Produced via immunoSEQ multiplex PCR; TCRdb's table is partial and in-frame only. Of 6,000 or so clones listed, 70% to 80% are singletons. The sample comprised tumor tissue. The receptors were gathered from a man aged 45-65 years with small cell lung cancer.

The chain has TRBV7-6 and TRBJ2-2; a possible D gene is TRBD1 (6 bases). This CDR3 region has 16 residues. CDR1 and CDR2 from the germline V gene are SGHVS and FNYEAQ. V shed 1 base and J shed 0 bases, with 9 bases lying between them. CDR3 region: CASSLGQATNTGELFF. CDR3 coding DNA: TGTGCCAGCAGCTTAGGACAGGCCACGAACACCGGGGAGCTGTTTTTT. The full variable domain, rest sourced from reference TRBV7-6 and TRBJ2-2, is GAGVSQSPRYKVTKRGQDVALRCDPISGHVSLYWYRQALGQGPEFLTYFNYEAQQDKSGLPNDRFSAERPEGSISTLTIQRTEQRDSAMYRCASSLGQATNTGELFFGEGSRLTVL.

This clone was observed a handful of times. CDR3 loop: CASTPAGGGRQYF. CDR3 DNA: TGTGCCAGCACCCCGGCAGGGGGCGGACGGCAGTACTTC. This rearrangement joins TRBV28 to TRBJ2-7; 8 bases map to TRBD1. The CDR3 extends over 13 amino acids. The junction had 11 bases not matched to a gene; V was cut back by 7 bases and J by 9 bases. Germline V gene sequence: CDR1 MDHEN, CDR2 SYDVKM.

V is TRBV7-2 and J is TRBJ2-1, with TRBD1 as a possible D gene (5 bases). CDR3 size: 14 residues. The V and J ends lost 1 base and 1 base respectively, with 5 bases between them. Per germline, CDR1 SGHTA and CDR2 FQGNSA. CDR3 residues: CASSLEGSYNEQFF. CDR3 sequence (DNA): TGTGCCAGCAGCTTAGAGGGGTCCTACAATGAGCAGTTCTTC. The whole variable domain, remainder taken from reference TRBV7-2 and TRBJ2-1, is GAGVSQSPSNKVTEKGKDVELRCDPISGHTALYWYRQSLGQGLEFLIYFQGNSAPDKSGLPSDRFSAERTGGSVSTLTIQRTQQEDSAVYLCASSLEGSYNEQFFGPGTRLTVL.

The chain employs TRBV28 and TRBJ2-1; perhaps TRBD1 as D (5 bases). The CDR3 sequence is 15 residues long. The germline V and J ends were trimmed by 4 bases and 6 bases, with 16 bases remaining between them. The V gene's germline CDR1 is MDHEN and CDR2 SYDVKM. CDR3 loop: CASSSQEWIGNEQFF. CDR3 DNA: TGTGCCAGCAGTTCACAGGAGTGGATCGGCAATGAGCAGTTCTTC.

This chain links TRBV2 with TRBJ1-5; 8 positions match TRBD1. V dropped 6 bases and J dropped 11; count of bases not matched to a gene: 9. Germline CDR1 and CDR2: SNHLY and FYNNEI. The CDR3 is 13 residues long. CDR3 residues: CASRGQGPFAQHF. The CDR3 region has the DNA TGTGCCAGCAGAGGACAGGGACCATTCGCCCAGCATTTT.